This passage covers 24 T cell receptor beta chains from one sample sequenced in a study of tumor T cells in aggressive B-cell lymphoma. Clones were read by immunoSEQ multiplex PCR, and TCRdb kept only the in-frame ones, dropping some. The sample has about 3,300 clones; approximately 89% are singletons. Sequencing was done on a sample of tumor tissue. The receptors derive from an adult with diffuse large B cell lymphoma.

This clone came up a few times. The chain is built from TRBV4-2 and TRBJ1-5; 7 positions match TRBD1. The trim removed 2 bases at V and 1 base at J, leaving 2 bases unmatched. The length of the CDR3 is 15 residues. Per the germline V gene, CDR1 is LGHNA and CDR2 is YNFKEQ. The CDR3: CASSQTTGSNQPQHF. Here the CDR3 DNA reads TGTGCCAGCAGCCAAACGACAGGGAGCAATCAGCCCCAGCATTTT.

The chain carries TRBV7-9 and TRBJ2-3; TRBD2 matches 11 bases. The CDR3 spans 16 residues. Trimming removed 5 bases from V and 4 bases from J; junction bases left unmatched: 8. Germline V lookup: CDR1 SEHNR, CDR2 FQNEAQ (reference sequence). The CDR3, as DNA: TGTGCCAGCAGCAGTAATAGCGGGAGGGAAGCAGATACGCAGTATTTT. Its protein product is CASSSNSGREADTQYF.

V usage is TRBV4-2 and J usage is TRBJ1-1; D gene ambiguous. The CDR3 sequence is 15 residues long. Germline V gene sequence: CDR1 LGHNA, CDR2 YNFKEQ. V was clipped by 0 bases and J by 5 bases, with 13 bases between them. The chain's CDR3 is CASSQEASGGTEAFF. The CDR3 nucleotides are TGTGCCAGCAGCCAAGAAGCTTCGGGAGGGACTGAAGCTTTCTTT.

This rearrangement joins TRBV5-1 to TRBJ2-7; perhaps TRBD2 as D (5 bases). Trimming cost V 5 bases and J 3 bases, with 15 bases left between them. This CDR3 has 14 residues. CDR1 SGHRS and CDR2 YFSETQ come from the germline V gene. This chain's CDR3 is CASSQKRGIYEQYF. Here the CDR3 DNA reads TGCGCCAGCAGTCAAAAAAGAGGGATCTACGAGCAGTACTTC.

The CDR3 sequence is CASSLQGNYGYTF. CDR3 bases: TGTGCCAGCAGCTTGCAGGGCAACTATGGCTACACCTTC. This chain uses TRBV5-4 with TRBJ1-2; a possible D gene is TRBD1 (5 bases). CDR1 SGHNT and CDR2 YYREEE come from the germline V gene (reference sequence). The V end was cut by 1 base, the J end by 2 bases, with 6 bases between. The CDR3 sequence is 13 residues long.

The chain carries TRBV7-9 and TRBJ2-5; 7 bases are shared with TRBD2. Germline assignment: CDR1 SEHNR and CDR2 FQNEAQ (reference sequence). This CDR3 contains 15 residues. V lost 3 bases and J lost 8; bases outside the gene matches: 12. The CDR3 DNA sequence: TGTGCCAGCAGCTTTCAGCCGGGACTAAGGGAAACCCAGTACTTC. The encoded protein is CASSFQPGLRETQYF.

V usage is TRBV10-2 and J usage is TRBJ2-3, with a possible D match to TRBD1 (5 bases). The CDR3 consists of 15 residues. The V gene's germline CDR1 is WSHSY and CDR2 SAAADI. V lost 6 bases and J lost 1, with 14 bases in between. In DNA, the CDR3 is TGCGCCAGCAGGGGGTTTGTGACAGGCACAGATACGCAGTATTTT. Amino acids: CASRGFVTGTDTQYF.

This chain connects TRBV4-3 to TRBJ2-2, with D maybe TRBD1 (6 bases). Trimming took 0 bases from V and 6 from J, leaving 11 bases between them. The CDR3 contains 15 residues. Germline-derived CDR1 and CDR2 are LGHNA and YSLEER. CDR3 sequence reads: CASSQDFRGPGELFF. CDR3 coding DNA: TGCGCCAGCAGCCAAGATTTCAGGGGCCCCGGGGAGCTGTTTTTT.

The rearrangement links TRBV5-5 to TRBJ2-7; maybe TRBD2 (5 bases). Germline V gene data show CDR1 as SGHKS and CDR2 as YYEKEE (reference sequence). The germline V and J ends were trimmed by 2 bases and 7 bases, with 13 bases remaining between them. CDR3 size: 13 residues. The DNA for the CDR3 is TGTGCCAGCAGCTTATCCGGACTGGCTGAGCAGTACTTC. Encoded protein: CASSLSGLAEQYF.

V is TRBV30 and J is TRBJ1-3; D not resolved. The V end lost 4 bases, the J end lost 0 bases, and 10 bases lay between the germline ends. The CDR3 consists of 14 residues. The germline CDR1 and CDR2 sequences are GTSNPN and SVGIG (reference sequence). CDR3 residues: CAWTPRDSGNTIYF. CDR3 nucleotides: TGTGCCTGGACCCCCCGCGACTCTGGAAACACCATATATTTT.

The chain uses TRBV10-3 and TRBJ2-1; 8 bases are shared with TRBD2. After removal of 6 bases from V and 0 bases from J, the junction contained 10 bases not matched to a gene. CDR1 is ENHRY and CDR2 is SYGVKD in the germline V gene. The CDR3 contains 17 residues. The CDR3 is CAISPTSGGSSYNEQFF. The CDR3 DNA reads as TGTGCCATCAGCCCTACTAGCGGAGGAAGCTCCTACAATGAGCAGTTCTTC.

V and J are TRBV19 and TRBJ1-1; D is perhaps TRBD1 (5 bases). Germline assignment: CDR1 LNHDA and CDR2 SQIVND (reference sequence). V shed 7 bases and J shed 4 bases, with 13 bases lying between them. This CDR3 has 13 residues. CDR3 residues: CASTNWGVTEAFF. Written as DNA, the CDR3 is TGTGCCAGTACCAATTGGGGGGTCACTGAAGCTTTCTTT.

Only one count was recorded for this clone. CDR3 DNA: TGTGCCAGCAGCCCCAACAGGGAAATGAACACTGAAGCTTTCTTT. Protein sequence: CASSPNREMNTEAFF. V is TRBV7-3 and J is TRBJ1-1; D is possibly TRBD1 (6 bases). The CDR3 length is 15 residues. The germline V gene encodes CDR1 SGHTA and CDR2 FQGTGA. V was cut by 5 bases and J by 0 bases, with 13 bases left in between.

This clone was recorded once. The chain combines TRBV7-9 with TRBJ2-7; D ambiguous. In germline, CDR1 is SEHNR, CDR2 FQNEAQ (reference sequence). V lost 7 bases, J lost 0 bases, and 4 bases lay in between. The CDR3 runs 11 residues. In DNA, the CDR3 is TGTGCCAGCACCTCCTCCTACGAGCAGTACTTC. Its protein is CASTSSYEQYF.

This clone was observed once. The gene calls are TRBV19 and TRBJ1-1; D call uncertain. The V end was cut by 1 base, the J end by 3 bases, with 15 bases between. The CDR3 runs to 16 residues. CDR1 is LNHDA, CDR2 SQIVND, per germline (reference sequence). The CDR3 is CASSIVSERGDTEAFF. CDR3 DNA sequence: TGTGCCAGTAGTATAGTGTCCGAACGAGGCGACACTGAAGCTTTCTTT.

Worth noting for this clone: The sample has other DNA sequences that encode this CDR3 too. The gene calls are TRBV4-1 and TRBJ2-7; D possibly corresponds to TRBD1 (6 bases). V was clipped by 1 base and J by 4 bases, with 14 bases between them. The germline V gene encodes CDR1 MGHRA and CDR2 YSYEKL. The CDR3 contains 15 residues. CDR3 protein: CASSQGVGGGYEQYF. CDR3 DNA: TGCGCCAGCAGCCAAGGGGTAGGGGGTGGGTACGAGCAGTACTTC.

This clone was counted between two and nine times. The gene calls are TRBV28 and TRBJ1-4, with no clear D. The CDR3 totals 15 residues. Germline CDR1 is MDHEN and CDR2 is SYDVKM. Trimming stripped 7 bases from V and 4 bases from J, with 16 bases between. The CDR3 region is CASTPPRSFNEKLFF. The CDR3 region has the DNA TGTGCCAGCACCCCCCCCAGGTCCTTTAATGAAAAACTGTTTTTT.

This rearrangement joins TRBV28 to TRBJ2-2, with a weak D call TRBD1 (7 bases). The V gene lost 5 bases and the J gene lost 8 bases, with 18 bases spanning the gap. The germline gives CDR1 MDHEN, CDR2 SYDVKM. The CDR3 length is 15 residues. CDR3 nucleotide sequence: TGTGCCAGCAGTGCACGACAGGGACTGTGGGGGGAGCTGTTTTTT. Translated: CASSARQGLWGELFF.

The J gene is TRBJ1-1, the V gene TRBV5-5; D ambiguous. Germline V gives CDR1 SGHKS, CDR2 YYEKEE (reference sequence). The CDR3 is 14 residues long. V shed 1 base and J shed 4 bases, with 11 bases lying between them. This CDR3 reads CASSLSGFPTEAFF. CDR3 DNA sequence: TGTGCCAGCAGCTTGTCGGGTTTCCCCACTGAAGCTTTCTTT.

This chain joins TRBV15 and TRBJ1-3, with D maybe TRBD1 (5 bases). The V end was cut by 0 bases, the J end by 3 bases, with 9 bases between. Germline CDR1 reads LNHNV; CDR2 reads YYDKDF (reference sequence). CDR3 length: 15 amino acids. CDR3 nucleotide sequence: TGTGCCACCAGCAGAGAAGGGGTAAATGGAAACACCATATATTTT. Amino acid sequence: CATSREGVNGNTIYF.

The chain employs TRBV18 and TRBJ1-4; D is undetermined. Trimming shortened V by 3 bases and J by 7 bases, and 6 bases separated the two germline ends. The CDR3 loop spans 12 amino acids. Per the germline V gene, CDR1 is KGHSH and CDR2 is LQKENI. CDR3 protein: CASSPRPEKLFF. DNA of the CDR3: TGTGCCAGCTCACCCCGTCCTGAAAAACTGTTTTTT.

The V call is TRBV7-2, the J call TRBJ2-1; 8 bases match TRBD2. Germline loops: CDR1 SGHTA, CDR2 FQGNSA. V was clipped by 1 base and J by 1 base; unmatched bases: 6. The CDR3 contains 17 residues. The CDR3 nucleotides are TGTGCCAGCAGCTTAGTGGGGACTAGTTTTTCCTACAATGAGCAGTTCTTC. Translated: CASSLVGTSFSYNEQFF.

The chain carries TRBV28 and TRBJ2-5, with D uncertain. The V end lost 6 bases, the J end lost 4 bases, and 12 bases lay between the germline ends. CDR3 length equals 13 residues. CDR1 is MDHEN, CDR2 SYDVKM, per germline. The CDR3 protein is CASRPILPETQYF. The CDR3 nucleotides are TGTGCCAGCAGACCTATCCTCCCAGAGACCCAGTACTTC.

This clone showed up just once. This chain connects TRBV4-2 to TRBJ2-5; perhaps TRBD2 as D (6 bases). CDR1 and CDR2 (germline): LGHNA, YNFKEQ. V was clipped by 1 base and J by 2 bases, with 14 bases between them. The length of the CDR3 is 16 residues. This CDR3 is CASSQAIAAGQETQYF. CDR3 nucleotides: TGTGCCAGCAGCCAAGCAATAGCTGCGGGGCAAGAGACCCAGTACTTC.